This T cell receptor beta chain was sequenced in a study of CD8 T cells in ankylosing spondylitis (dated by TCRdb to the late 2010s). For the study in its entirety: To find TCR variants linked to disease, the study profiled T cell receptor beta repertoires in ankylosing spondylitis patients and healthy donors. The full study cohort was made up of 25 ankylosing spondylitis patients and 108 healthy donors. Samples of peripheral blood were taken, and for ankylosing spondylitis patients, synovial fluid was collected as well. Study-wide findings and limitations: The disease-linked clones were reported to be significantly enriched in matched synovial fluid samples from ankylosing spondylitis patients. A TCR beta motif of eight highly homologous amino acid variants appeared characteristic of blood from ankylosing spondylitis patients. A CD8+ phenotype was shown by the disease-linked clones, which were found at relatively low frequencies in peripheral blood. Some motif variants were previously reported in synovial fluid and blood of reactive arthritis patients, suggesting common disease-initiation mechanisms.

Synovial fluid samples and blood samples obtained from the same ankylosing spondylitis patients were matched. The sequencer was an Illumina HiSeq 2500. Quantitative 5'-RACE with molecular barcodes was the method used to prepare the TCR beta libraries. The authors' pipeline ran thus. A new computational method, built on a probabilistic model of VDJ rearrangement, was used to identify disease-linked TCR variants. The public sequencing data were trimmed at Q25 with fastp and processed into clonotypes with MiXCR by TCRdb, which kept only in-frame beta chains. Rows with a matching CDR3 protein are joined into one entry that keeps the most common DNA and genes. The V and J calls come from TCRdb's annotation, not from the publication. A total of tens of thousands of distinct CDR3 sequences appear in this sample, about 6% of them only once. The ten most abundant clones make up roughly 5% of the sample. This clonotype was observed at least ten times. Its binding antigen is unknown. No base qualities exist here, and no much larger clone lies one base off it.

CDR1 and CDR2 were assigned from the germline V gene as SGHTA and FQGNSA. Trimming costs V 4 bases and J 8 bases, and their ends lie 18 bases apart. Measured from the cysteine to the phenylalanine, the CDR3 is 15 residues long. The read is trimmed to its CDR3 DNA, 45 bases read in frame from base 1. Specimen: synovial fluid, either unsorted or a sorted T cell fraction (not recorded which). This TCR was sampled from a male donor with ankylosing spondylitis. Recombination joined TRBV7-2 with TRBJ2-1, with TRBD1 perhaps the D gene, on 6 matching bases. Here the CDR3 is given as CASSSAYPRGDEQFF. The DNA sequence is given as TGTGCCAGCAGCTCGGCCTACCCCAGGGGAGATGAGCAGTTCTTC.